Here is one TCR beta chain with its context. As originally analysed: Amplified reference gene primers provided the basis for estimating nucleated cell counts. Using immunoSEQ multiplex PCR, the repertoire was profiled, and TCRdb retains in-frame clones only, with some absent. V and J calls and clone size are copied from that table; D and trimming were computed from the DNA. This table holds about 480,000 clones, around 90% found once. Seattle patients were enrolled while actively infected and followed longitudinally. The CDR3 spans 12 residues. These data come from a study of blood T cell repertoires in COVID-19. Study information: Samples taken during acute and convalescent COVID-19 were collected in the United States, Italy and Spain.

The receptor was isolated from a woman in her forties or fifties with COVID-19, enrolled during active disease. Sequenced sample: peripheral blood. V is TRBV21-1 and J is TRBJ2-7; the table's D call TRBD2 went unverified against the DNA. TRBV21-1 corresponds to a pseudogene. The CDR3 sequence is CASRDCSYEQYF. CDR3 coding DNA: TGTGCCAGCCGGGATTGCTCCTACGAGCAGTACTTC.